A selection of T cell receptor beta chains follows, all from one sample in a study of T cells in Graves' hyperthyroidism and ophthalmopathy. TCRdb used MiXCR to reprocess the multiplex PCR reads, holding one entry per CDR3 protein. The sample has 600,000 to 700,000 distinct CDR3 sequences, about 45% seen once. Sequences were obtained from peripheral blood or thyroid tissue (not recorded which). Source of these receptors: an adult man with Graves' disease, either hyperthyroidism or ophthalmopathy (not recorded which). The CDR3 runs from the conserved cysteine through the conserved F or W. Each record gives: V gene, J gene, clone size, D gene, CDR3 protein, CDR3 DNA. A D gene is named only where the DNA matches it firmly. Part of the rows lack a size; the others show once, few, many or a class for expanded clones.

>TRBV7-9|TRBJ2-7|.|.
CASSYSGRNYEQYF
TGTGCCAGCAGTTACTCTGGCAGGAACTACGAGCAGTACTTC
>TRBV7-8|TRBJ2-5|many|.
CASSLGRWYQETQYF
TGTGCCAGCAGCTTAGGGCGTTGGTACCAAGAGACCCAGTACTTC
>TRBV12-3/TRBV12-4|TRBJ1-3|.|.
CASTRRVSGNTIYF
TGTGCCAGCACCCGGAGGGTCTCCGGAAACACCATATATTTT
>TRBV9|TRBJ1-2|.|TRBD1
CASSGSGTDYGYTF
TGTGCCAGCAGCGGTAGCGGGACAGACTATGGCTACACCTTC
>TRBV7-4|TRBJ1-1|few|.
CASSLARRGEAFF
TGTGCCAGCAGCTTAGCTAGGAGGGGTGAAGCTTTCTTT
>TRBV2|TRBJ1-1|many|.
CASSEGPYEAFF
TGTGCCAGCAGTGAAGGTCCCTATGAAGCTTTCTTT
>TRBV7-2|TRBJ1-6|.|.
CASSLSVTHSNNSPLHF
TGTGCCAGCAGCTTATCGGTCACCCACTCTAATAATTCACCCCTCCACTTT
>TRBV7-9|TRBJ1-5|few|.
CASSLDSVQPQHF
TGTGCCAGCAGCTTAGACTCGGTTCAGCCCCAGCATTTT
>TRBV7-2|TRBJ1-3|.|.
CASSPGASRNTIYF
TGTGCCAGCAGCCCTGGGGCGTCACGAAACACCATATATTTT
>TRBV2|TRBJ1-2|many|.
CASRRASGYTF
TGTGCCAGCAGAAGGGCTAGTGGCTACACCTTC
>TRBV27|TRBJ2-7|.|.
CASSERLRGFSYEQYF
TGTGCCAGCAGTGAACGGCTCAGGGGTTTTTCCTACGAGCAGTACTTC
>TRBV19|TRBJ1-2|many|.
CASSIGGGVNYGYTF
TGTGCCAGTAGTATAGGAGGGGGGGTTAACTATGGCTACACCTTC
>TRBV29-1|TRBJ1-2|.|.
CSLAVGNYGYTF
TGCAGCTTGGCAGTCGGTAACTATGGCTACACCTTC
>TRBV12-3/TRBV12-4|TRBJ1-2|.|.
CASSPDRISHGYTF
TGTGCCAGCAGTCCCGACAGGATCTCCCATGGCTACACCTTC
>TRBV20-1|TRBJ1-4|many|.
CSATIRGREKLFF
TGCAGTGCCACTATTAGGGGAAGGGAAAAACTGTTTTTT
>TRBV5-1|TRBJ2-7|few|.
CASSLEPGGSYEQYF
TGCGCCAGCAGCTTGGAGCCGGGTGGGTCCTACGAGCAGTACTTC
>TRBV7-2|TRBJ2-7|few|TRBD1
CASSDRDSAYEQYF
TGTGCCAGCAGCGACCGGGACAGTGCCTACGAGCAGTACTTC
>TRBV7-9|TRBJ1-2|once|TRBD1
CASSSAGQGMNYGYTF
TGTGCCAGCAGCTCCGCCGGACAGGGGATGAACTATGGCTACACCTTC
>TRBV6-6|TRBJ1-2|few|.
CASRGGTERYGYTF
TGTGCCAGCAGGGGGGGGACGGAACGCTATGGCTACACCTTC
>TRBV7-8|TRBJ1-2|many|.
CASSLQPGVNYGYTF
TGTGCCAGCAGCTTACAGCCAGGGGTTAACTATGGCTACACCTTC
>TRBV7-9|TRBJ1-1|few|TRBD1
CASSPGGIYTEAFF
TGTGCCAGCAGCCCAGGGGGCATATACACTGAAGCTTTCTTT
>TRBV2|TRBJ1-3|many|TRBD1
CATRDSSGNTIYF
TGTGCCACCCGGGACAGCTCTGGAAACACCATATATTTT
>TRBV5-1|TRBJ1-2|.|TRBD1
CASRDQPGQGLRGYTF
TGCGCCAGCAGGGATCAACCGGGACAGGGGTTGCGTGGCTACACCTTC
>TRBV20-1|TRBJ1-1|many|TRBD1
CSARDRTGATEAFF
TGCAGTGCTAGAGACAGGACAGGAGCTACTGAAGCTTTCTTT
>TRBV15|TRBJ1-6|once|TRBD1
CATSTDRARSPLHF
TGTGCCACCAGCACCGACAGGGCACGATCACCCCTCCACTTT
>TRBV7-7|TRBJ2-7|many|.
CASSLATGDAYEQYF
TGTGCTAGCAGCTTAGCGACGGGGGACGCCTACGAGCAGTACTTC
>TRBV12-3/TRBV12-4|TRBJ1-2|many|.
CASMVVPNYGYTF
TGTGCCAGTATGGTGGTGCCTAACTATGGCTACACCTTC
>TRBV7-2|TRBJ2-7|many|.
CASSLDETGTYEQYF
TGTGCCAGCAGCTTAGACGAGACAGGCACCTACGAGCAGTACTTC
>TRBV7-4|TRBJ2-7|.|TRBD2
CASSLARGIMYEQYF
TGTGCCAGCAGCTTAGCGCGGGGGATAATGTACGAGCAGTACTTC
>TRBV6-6|TRBJ2-7|few|TRBD1
CASNTGTGVYEQYF
TGTGCCAGCAACACCGGGACAGGGGTATATGAGCAGTACTTC
>TRBV12-3/TRBV12-4|TRBJ1-4|.|.
CASSLNPPARLFF
TGTGCCAGCAGTTTAAACCCCCCGGCCAGACTGTTTTTT
>TRBV6-1|TRBJ1-2|.|TRBD1
CATDRGGGYTF
TGTGCAACCGACAGGGGAGGAGGCTACACCTTC
>TRBV13|TRBJ2-2|.|TRBD2
CASSLSLAGTPTGELFF
TGTGCCAGCAGCTTAAGCCTAGCGGGGACACCCACCGGGGAGCTGTTTTTT
>TRBV10-3|TRBJ1-1|many|TRBD1
CAISERQGANTEAFF
TGTGCCATCAGTGAGCGACAGGGGGCGAACACTGAAGCTTTCTTT
>TRBV5-1|TRBJ1-2|.|TRBD1
CASSLDRGKGYTF
TGCGCCAGCAGCTTGGACAGGGGTAAAGGCTACACCTTC
>TRBV6-5|TRBJ1-1|.|.
CASSYKANTEAFF
TGTGCCAGCAGTTATAAGGCGAACACTGAAGCTTTCTTT